This T cell receptor (beta chain) was sequenced for a study of T cell responses to AZD1222 COVID-19 vaccine. Study-level points and caveats: Clonal diversity was possibly underestimated; the donors were predominantly white British and more often female. The study sampled repertoires only after the peak T cell response. Epitopes outside B.1.351 and B.1.1.7 mutated regions reportedly drew nearly half of spike TCRs.

A few counts support this clone. Its antigen is unidentified. The assay was immunoSEQ multiplex PCR, and TCRdb's table has in-frame clones only and misses some. The sample lists about 190,000 clones, 94% occurring once. With V trimmed by 7 bases and J by 6 bases, 13 bases remained unmatched. The germline CDR1 and CDR2 sequences are MDHEN and SYDVKM. The CDR3 runs to 17 residues. The chain combines TRBV28 with TRBJ1-4; TRBD1 matches 11 bases. The receptor was isolated from an adult in good health. The sequencing used peripheral blood, collected on day 0 of AZD1222 vaccination. CDR3 in amino acids: CASIPGQGARWDEKLFF. For the CDR3, the DNA is TGTGCCAGCATTCCAGGACAGGGGGCGCGTTGGGATGAAAAACTGTTTTTT.